The entry below gives a single TCR beta chain sequence along with its context. This entry is derived from a study of blood T cell repertoires in COVID-19. Measured with immunoSEQ multiplex PCR; TCRdb has only the in-frame clones, and not every one. The sample holds under 75,000 clones, more than 70% seen once. The TCR sequence derives from a man between 60 and 75 years old with acute or convalescent COVID-19. The sequenced material came from peripheral blood.

This CDR3 is CASSEVQGVHNEQFF. CDR3 sequence (DNA): TGTGCCAGCAGTGAAGTCCAGGGTGTCCACAATGAGCAGTTCTTC. The chain carries TRBV6-1 and TRBJ2-1, with D perhaps TRBD1 (5 bases). The V and J ends lost 1 base and 5 bases respectively, with 12 bases between them. CDR3 length: 15 amino acids. Germline V gene lookup returns CDR1 MNHNS and CDR2 SASEGT.